This TCR beta chain emerged from a study of regulatory T cells in long-lasting Graves disease. Study results and limitations: Results may be inaccurate due to the small sample size.

The time point: newly diagnosed GD, antithyroid drugs for less than 3 months. From PBMCs, RNA was extracted and then used to make the TCR library. Through Arm-PCR of CDR3 regions and iRepertoire HTBI primers, TCR beta libraries were built. A single record per CDR3 protein comes from TCRdb applying MiXCR to the multiplex PCR reads. In the table there are under 300,000 distinct CDR3 sequences, around 18% of which are singletons. This clonotype was observed many times. Its cognate antigen is unknown. In addition, the sample was reused for a study of T cells in Graves' hyperthyroidism and ophthalmopathy. That work adds: Stable Graves' hyperthyroidism meant no ophthalmopathy progression within 18 months.

The sequenced sample was peripheral blood mononuclear cells (PBMCs), obtained at new diagnosis, from a patient treated with antithyroid drugs. The receptor comes from a woman aged 30 to 39 with Graves disease.

As DNA, the CDR3 is TGTGCCAGCAGCTTAGTAGGCAGTGGTAGCACAGATACGCAGTATTTT. This encodes CASSLVGSGSTDTQYF. This chain links TRBV13 with TRBJ2-3; D is uncertain. Germline CDR1 is PRHDT and CDR2 is FYEKMQ (reference sequence). V shed 1 base and J shed 0 bases, with 11 bases lying between them. This CDR3 comprises 16 residues. Filled out from reference TRBV13 and TRBJ2-3, the complete variable domain reads AAGVIQSPRHLIKEKRETATLKCYPIPRHDTVYWYQQGPGQDPQFLISFYEKMQSDKGSIPDRFSAQQFSDYHSELNMSSLELGDSALYFCASSLVGSGSTDTQYFGPGTRLTVL.